Below, 19 T cell receptor beta chains from the same sample are listed, as sequenced in a study of regulatory T cells in long-lasting Graves disease. Time point meaning: newly diagnosed GD, antithyroid drugs for less than 3 months. The TCR library was prepared using RNA isolated from PBMCs. Arm-PCR with iRepertoire HTBI primers amplified the CDR3 regions for these TCR beta libraries. From the multiplex PCR reads, TCRdb called clonotypes with MiXCR, one entry per CDR3 protein. The repertoire holds 550,000 to 600,000 distinct CDR3 sequences, with about 16% as singletons. The same sample was also studied in work on T cells in Graves' hyperthyroidism and ophthalmopathy.

This specimen was peripheral blood mononuclear cells (PBMCs), taken at new diagnosis, from a patient treated with antithyroid drugs. These TCRs come from a man aged 18 to 29 with Graves disease.

A note on this clonotype: A read error is possible here, since a much larger clone lies one base away. The chain recombines TRBV11-2 with TRBJ1-5; tentative D call: TRBD1 (5 bases). The CDR3 spans 15 residues. Germline-derived CDR1 and CDR2 are SGHAT and FQNNGV. Here the CDR3 DNA reads TGTGCCAGCGGCTTAGTAAGGGGAAGCAATCAGCCCCAGCATTTT. Its translation: CASGLVRGSNQPQHF.

In this sample, this clonotype turned up many times. J is TRBJ2-1 and V is TRBV20-1; TRBD2 matches at 12 bases. Trimming cost V 6 bases and J 4 bases; bases outside gene matches: 10. This CDR3 spans 16 amino acids. Germline V lookup: CDR1 DFQATT, CDR2 SNEGSKA (reference sequence). CDR3 DNA sequence: TGCAGTGCCTTAACCCTAGCGGGAGGGCGGTACAATGAGCAGTTCTTC. This encodes CSALTLAGGRYNEQFF.

This clonotype was found many times. CDR3 amino acids: CAISESSGTGGQTQYF. CDR3 in DNA: TGTGCCATCAGTGAGTCCTCTGGGACAGGGGGACAGACCCAGTACTTC. V usage is TRBV10-3 and J usage is TRBJ2-5; TRBD1 aligns across 11 bases. This CDR3 is built from 16 residues. Germline loops: CDR1 ENHRY, CDR2 SYGVKD. J was trimmed by 6 bases and V by 0 bases; bases with no gene match: 6.

This clonotype has a handful of counts. This chain joins TRBV28 and TRBJ2-1, with unresolved D. The germline gives CDR1 MDHEN, CDR2 SYDVKM. This CDR3 has 14 residues. With 5 bases removed from V and 6 bases from J, the gap between germline ends came to 14 bases. CDR3 DNA sequence: TGTGCCAGCAGTCGGGTTGACGGGTTCAATGAGCAGTTCTTC. It translates to CASSRVDGFNEQFF.

The CDR3 DNA is TGTGCCAGCAGCGTAGAGTGGGGGCCAGGGGATTCACCCCTCCACTTT. Amino acids: CASSVEWGPGDSPLHF. The chain is built from TRBV9 and TRBJ1-6; D perhaps matches TRBD1 (6 bases). This CDR3 comprises 16 residues. From germline, CDR1 is SGDLS and CDR2 YYNGEE. The V gene lost 0 bases and the J gene lost 8 bases, with 15 bases spanning the gap.

This clonotype occurred many times. The J gene is TRBJ2-7, the V gene TRBV6-1, with a tentative D call TRBD1 (6 bases). The germline V and J ends were trimmed by 6 bases and 4 bases, with 13 bases remaining between them. This CDR3 is built from 13 residues. The germline gives CDR1 MNHNS, CDR2 SASEGT. The CDR3 sequence is CASSRRGSYEQYF. The DNA of the CDR3 is TGTGCCAGCAGCCGAAGGGGGTCTTACGAGCAGTACTTC.

In this sample, this clonotype turned up many times. The rearrangement links TRBV14 to TRBJ2-1; a possible D gene is TRBD2 (5 bases). The germline V gene encodes CDR1 SGHDN and CDR2 FVKESK. This CDR3 has 14 residues. Trimming cost V 0 bases and J 8 bases, with 11 bases left between them. CDR3 nucleotides: TGTGCCAGCAGCCAAGATCCCGCGCGGGATGAGCAGTTCTTC. It translates to CASSQDPARDEQFF.

The table lists this clonotype with a few counts. The J gene is TRBJ1-1, the V gene TRBV4-1, with 7 bases that match TRBD1. The V segment lost 0 bases and the J segment 8 bases; nucleotides outside the gene matches: 6. CDR1 MGHRA and CDR2 YSYEKL come from the germline V gene. The CDR3 totals 14 residues. CDR3 loop: CASSQEARGSEAFF. The CDR3 DNA sequence: TGCGCCAGCAGCCAAGAGGCCAGGGGGTCAGAAGCTTTCTTT.

The chain is built from TRBV20-1 and TRBJ1-4; 7 bases are a match to TRBD1. V lost 3 bases and J lost 4; bases outside the gene matches: 5. There are 14 residues in the CDR3. Germline V lookup: CDR1 DFQATT, CDR2 SNEGSKA (reference sequence). This CDR3 reads CSASEGQLNEKLFF. CDR3 nucleotide sequence: TGCAGTGCTAGCGAGGGACAGCTTAATGAAAAACTGTTTTTT.

This clonotype has at least ten counts. The chain carries TRBV7-2 and TRBJ2-7; TRBD2 matches 8 bases. Germline V gene data show CDR1 as SGHTA and CDR2 as FQGNSA. V trimming: 2 bases; J trimming: 1 base; junction bases outside the gene matches: 4. This CDR3 is 15 amino acids long. CDR3 sequence: CASSLPGGPSYEQYF. CDR3 DNA sequence: TGTGCCAGCAGCTTACCGGGGGGGCCATCCTACGAGCAGTACTTC.

Regarding this clonotype: Germline and junction disagree at one end, which may indicate a read error. The gene calls are TRBV14 and TRBJ1-2; 12 nucleotides agree with TRBD1. CDR1 SGHDN and CDR2 FVKESK come from the germline V gene. The CDR3 runs to 15 residues. This chain's CDR3 is CAGSQRDRGLYGYTF. In DNA, the CDR3 is TGTGCCGGCAGCCAGCGGGACAGGGGGCTTTATGGCTACACCTTC.

The genes are TRBV18 and TRBJ1-2; TRBD1 aligns across 7 bases. This CDR3 spans 15 amino acids. Germline lookup yields CDR1 KGHSH and CDR2 LQKENI. J lost 3 bases, V lost 3 bases, and 7 bases had no gene match. CDR3 region: CASSPRTGGDYGYTF. The CDR3 DNA follows: TGTGCCAGCTCACCGCGGACAGGCGGCGACTATGGCTACACCTTC. The full variable domain, its missing parts supplied by reference TRBV18 and TRBJ1-2, is NAGVMQNPRHLVRRRGQEARLRCSPMKGHSHVYWYRQLPEEGLKFMVYLQKENIIDESGMPKERFSAEFPKEGPSILRIQQVVRGDSAAYFCASSPRTGGDYGYTFGSGTRLTVV.

V is TRBV11-3 and J is TRBJ1-1; D gene ambiguous. The germline CDR1 and CDR2 sequences are SGHNT and YENEEA. V dropped 7 bases and J dropped 1 base, with 19 bases sitting between them. This CDR3 comprises 16 residues. The DNA of the CDR3 is TGTGCCAGCACCTCTCTGACGGACGGATGGAACACTGAAGCTTTCTTT. Protein: CASTSLTDGWNTEAFF.

The V call is TRBV20-1, the J call TRBJ1-6, with D possibly TRBD1 on 5 matching bases. Germline lookup yields CDR1 DFQATT and CDR2 SNEGSKA (reference sequence). The CDR3 has 15 residues. Trimming removed 4 bases from V and 4 bases from J, with 14 bases in between. The CDR3 reads CSAIGGREYNSPLHF. DNA of the CDR3: TGCAGTGCTATCGGAGGCAGGGAATATAATTCACCCCTCCACTTT.

The V call is TRBV20-1, the J call TRBJ1-6; D is unresolved. This CDR3 spans 14 amino acids. CDR1 DFQATT and CDR2 SNEGSKA come from the germline V gene (reference sequence). Trimming removed 3 bases at V and 0 bases at J, with 6 bases between. CDR3 protein: CSASGTSYNSPLHF. CDR3 in DNA: TGCAGTGCTAGTGGCACCTCCTATAATTCACCCCTCCACTTT.

The rearrangement uses TRBV3-1 and TRBJ2-5, with unresolved D. Trimming removed 4 bases at V and 1 base at J, with 13 bases between. The CDR3 length is 15 residues. Germline assignment: CDR1 LGHDT and CDR2 YNNKEL (reference sequence). The DNA for the CDR3 is TGTGCCAGCAGCCCCTCCGGTTCTATCCAAGAGACCCAGTACTTC. Translation gives CASSPSGSIQETQYF.

In DNA form, the CDR3 reads TGTGCCACCAGTCCAATCAGGGGGCCAGTCAATCAGCCCCAGCATTTT. Translation gives CATSPIRGPVNQPQHF. This sequence joins TRBV24-1 and TRBJ1-5, with 8 bases that match TRBD1. This CDR3 has 16 amino acids. In germline, CDR1 is KGHDR, CDR2 SFDVKD. V trimming: 6 bases; J trimming: 3 bases; junction bases outside the gene matches: 9.

This clonotype was detected ten times or more. This chain uses TRBV12-3 or TRBV12-4 with TRBJ2-7; 8 bases align to TRBD1. V dropped 6 bases and J dropped 2; count of bases not matched to a gene: 12. This CDR3 is 16 amino acids long. CDR3 DNA sequence: TGTGCCAGCAGCTCAGGTTCGAGACAGGGGACCTACGAGCAGTACTTC. Its protein is CASSSGSRQGTYEQYF.

The chain couples TRBV5-1 to TRBJ2-1; no clear D gene. This CDR3 is built from 15 residues. The germline V and J ends were trimmed by 0 bases and 1 base, with 8 bases remaining between them. Germline V CDR1 and CDR2: SGHRS, YFSETQ. The CDR3, as DNA: TGCGCCAGCAGCTTGGCCTTCTATTCCTACAATGAGCAGTTCTTC. It yields the protein CASSLAFYSYNEQFF.